Included here is one T cell receptor (beta chain) sequence, with context. Its antigen is not known. Clones were sequenced by immunoSEQ multiplex PCR, and TCRdb holds only the in-frame ones, with some missing. The sample holds about 140,000 clones, 84% seen once. These data are taken from a study of cytomegalovirus exposure and HLA in healthy donors. General study findings and limits: For most TCR sequences rarity was the rule, although some public TCRs occurred in many donors. The study designated fewer than 200 TCR beta chains cytomegalovirus-associated.

J gave up 5 bases and V 5 bases, and 7 bases lay outside the gene matches. Germline CDR1 SQVTM, CDR2 ANQGSEA. This CDR3 contains 14 residues. The receptor's source is a woman in her 30s in good health and CMV-seronegative. This rearrangement joins TRBV29-1 to TRBJ2-5; 11 positions agree with TRBD2. Sample: PBMCs. The CDR3 protein is CSVLSGGAGETQYF. CDR3 nucleotide sequence: TGCAGCGTTCTTAGCGGGGGGGCCGGTGAGACCCAGTACTTC.